Listed here are 14 T cell receptor beta chains from one sample, sequenced in a study of technical replicates of blood from four donors. The table came from immunoSEQ multiplex PCR; TCRdb's copy has only in-frame clones and leaves some out. This sample has over 60,000 clones, with over 85% found just once. The sample was PBMCs. Receptors were obtained from a human donor in good health. Some clones in this sample may be carry-over from other donors' samples.

The chain uses TRBV27 and TRBJ2-7; 9 nucleotides agree with TRBD2. This CDR3 contains 16 residues. Unmatched junction bases numbered 3, after V lost 0 bases and J lost 0 bases. The germline gives CDR1 MNHEY, CDR2 SMNVEV (reference sequence). CDR3 protein: CASSLSSGSVSYEQYF. The CDR3 region has the DNA TGTGCCAGCAGTTTATCTAGCGGGAGTGTCTCCTACGAGCAGTACTTC.

This chain uses TRBV28 with TRBJ1-6, with D maybe TRBD1 (5 bases). V lost 8 bases and J lost 7, with 18 bases in between. Germline CDR1 and CDR2: MDHEN and SYDVKM. This CDR3 spans 15 amino acids. CDR3 sequence: CASRPQERLNSPLHF. DNA for the CDR3: TGTGCCAGCCGACCACAGGAGCGCTTGAATTCACCCCTCCACTTT.

This clone was seen just once. V is TRBV7-2 and J is TRBJ2-2; D gene unclear. This CDR3 has 13 amino acids. The ends were cut back, 6 bases at V and 0 bases at J, with 5 bases in the middle. CDR1 and CDR2 (germline): SGHTA, FQGNSA. CDR3 DNA sequence: TGTGCCAGCAGAGCACCGAACACCGGGGAGCTGTTTTTT. Translated, it gives CASRAPNTGELFF.

V is TRBV6-6 and J is TRBJ2-2; 7 nucleotides line up with TRBD1. The germline V gene encodes CDR1 MNHNY and CDR2 SVGAGI (reference sequence). The CDR3 contains 13 residues. The DNA for the CDR3 is TGTGCGGCCGGGACAGAGAGCACCGGGGAGCTGTTTTTT. It specifies CAAGTESTGELFF.

In DNA, the CDR3 is TGTGCCAGCAGTATCACCCGGGACAGCTACGAGCAGTACTTC. Its protein product is CASSITRDSYEQYF. V and J are TRBV27 and TRBJ2-7, with 7 bases that match TRBD1. The CDR3 spans 14 residues. V trimming: 5 bases; J trimming: 3 bases; junction bases outside the gene matches: 7. Germline CDR1 and CDR2: MNHEY and SMNVEV (reference sequence).

This chain joins TRBV11-2 and TRBJ2-5; D gene unclear. CDR3 length: 14 residues. The germline gives CDR1 SGHAT, CDR2 FQNNGV. Deletions cut 5 bases from V and 7 bases from J, with 17 bases between. CDR3 DNA sequence: TGTGCCAGCAGCAACCCCCGTGGGTCGGGGACCCAGTACTTC. It encodes CASSNPRGSGTQYF. Looking up the rest from reference TRBV11-2 and TRBJ2-5 gives the full variable domain: EAGVAQSPRYKIIEKRQSVAFWCNPISGHATLYWYQQILGQGPKLLIQFQNNGVVDDSQLPKDRFSAERLKGVDSTLKIQPAKLEDSAVYLCASSNPRGSGTQYFGPGTRLLVL.

This clone was found once. The V gene is TRBV7-6, the J gene TRBJ2-5, with D unresolved. CDR1 and CDR2 (germline): SGHVS, FNYEAQ. The CDR3 is 14 amino acids. Trimming stripped 6 bases from V and 2 bases from J, with 13 bases between. CDR3 residues: CASRPFGGQETQYF. In nucleotides, the CDR3 is TGTGCCAGCAGGCCATTTGGCGGTCAAGAGACCCAGTACTTC.

The rearrangement joins TRBV15 to TRBJ1-1; D unclear. This CDR3 has 15 residues. Germline V lookup: CDR1 LNHNV, CDR2 YYDKDF (reference sequence). With 0 bases removed from V and 1 base from J, the gap between germline ends came to 9 bases. The CDR3 protein is CATSRERSWNTEAFF. The CDR3 DNA reads as TGTGCCACCAGCAGAGAACGGTCCTGGAACACTGAAGCTTTCTTT. The entire variable domain, with the rest obtained from reference TRBV15 and TRBJ1-1, is as follows: DAMVIQNPRYQVTQFGKPVTLSCSQTLNHNVMYWYQQKSSQAPKLLFHYYDKDFNNEADTPDNFQSRRPNTSFCFLDIRSPGLGDTAMYLCATSRERSWNTEAFFGQGTRLTVV.

This sequence joins TRBV5-1 and TRBJ1-2; 8 bases agree with TRBD1. Per the germline V gene, CDR1 is SGHRS and CDR2 is YFSETQ. Losses at the gene ends were 3 bases for V and 6 bases for J; bases not matched to a gene: 4. The CDR3 extends over 13 amino acids. This CDR3 is CASSSTQGDGYTF. In DNA, the CDR3 is TGCGCCAGCAGCTCGACACAGGGGGATGGCTACACCTTC. The whole variable domain, filled in from reference TRBV5-1 and TRBJ1-2, reads KAGVTQTPRYLIKTRGQQVTLSCSPISGHRSVSWYQQTPGQGLQFLFEYFSETQRNKGNFPGRFSGRQFSNSRSEMNVSTLELGDSALYLCASSSTQGDGYTFGSGTRLTVV.

The gene calls are TRBV5-1 and TRBJ1-5; 7 nucleotides agree with TRBD1. This CDR3 spans 18 amino acids. Germline V gene data show CDR1 as SGHRS and CDR2 as YFSETQ. Germline trimming cut 8 bases from V and 0 bases from J; bases unmatched to any gene: 17. This CDR3 reads CARKDREVLHNSNQPQHF. CDR3 bases: TGCGCCAGAAAAGACAGGGAAGTCCTACACAATAGCAATCAGCCCCAGCATTTT.

The chain recombines TRBV29-1 with TRBJ2-3, with 11 bases lining up with TRBD2. CDR3 size: 18 residues. The germline gives CDR1 SQVTM, CDR2 ANQGSEA. Unmatched junction bases numbered 15, after V lost 4 bases and J lost 3 bases. The CDR3 region has the DNA TGCAGCGTTGTAAGGGGAGCTAGCGGGAGGCGCAGGACAGATACGCAGTATTTT. As protein: CSVVRGASGRRRTDTQYF.

J is TRBJ2-7 and V is TRBV2, with a weak D call TRBD1 (6 bases). Trimming removed 7 bases from V and 4 bases from J, with 11 bases in between. Germline V gives CDR1 SNHLY, CDR2 FYNNEI. This CDR3 is 12 amino acids long. Here the CDR3 DNA reads TGTGCCAGCACCATACAGGGTTACGAGCAGTACTTC. Its protein is CASTIQGYEQYF. Variable domain in full (rest from reference TRBV2 and TRBJ2-7): EPEVTQTPSHQVTQMGQEVILRCVPISNHLYFYWYRQILGQKVEFLVSFYNNEISEKSEIFDDQFSVERPDGSNFTLKIRSTKLEDSAMYFCASTIQGYEQYFGPGTRLTVT.

The chain links TRBV10-3 to TRBJ2-7, with TRBD2 matching 10 bases. The germline CDR1 and CDR2 sequences are ENHRY and SYGVKD. Trimming removed 10 bases from V and 0 bases from J; junction bases left unmatched: 15. The CDR3 sequence is 17 residues long. Here the CDR3 reads CATVGAASGSASYEQYF. CDR3 in DNA: TGTGCCACAGTGGGTGCGGCTAGCGGGAGCGCCTCCTACGAGCAGTACTTC.

V gene TRBV11-2 combines with J gene TRBJ1-2; 8 nucleotides match TRBD1. Germline V gene data show CDR1 as SGHAT and CDR2 as FQNNGV. There are 13 residues in the CDR3. V gave up 8 bases and J gave up 6 bases; unmatched junction bases: 8. The CDR3 DNA reads as TGTGCCAGCGGAGCTCGGACAGGGAATGGCTACACCTTC. Amino acid sequence: CASGARTGNGYTF.